The sample holds many counts of the clone carrying this TCR beta chain. Its antigen is unidentified. Template material for amplifying TCR beta CDR3 regions consisted of RNA transcripts. HTBI primers were used for first-round RT-PCR of the TCR CDR3. TCRdb reprocessed the multiplex PCR reads with MiXCR, giving one entry per CDR3 protein. The sample yields nearly 750,000 distinct CDR3 sequences, over 35% seen once. This entry is derived from a study of T cells in Graves' hyperthyroidism and ophthalmopathy. At the level of the study: Once the initial diagnosis was made, peripheral blood was obtained before any treatment.

Trimming removed 5 bases at V and 3 bases at J, with 14 bases between. The CDR3 contains 14 residues. CDR1 is SGHAT, CDR2 FQDESV, per germline (reference sequence). Hyperthyroidism of Graves' type that showed no ophthalmopathy progression within 18 months was stable. Fresh peripheral blood, more than 9 ml, yielded the PBMCs. Study-level findings and limits: Ophthalmopathy onset followed model prediction by a median approximately 6.2 months.

The V call is TRBV11-1, the J call TRBJ2-7, with D possibly being TRBD1 (6 bases). Sequencing was done on a sample of blood. The clonotype was recovered from a woman between 40 and 55 years old with Graves' hyperthyroidism. CDR3 sequence reads: CASSDLWTDYEQYF. CDR3 nucleotides: TGTGCCAGCAGCGACCTTTGGACAGACTACGAGCAGTACTTC.